Each of the 21 T cell receptor beta chains below was sequenced from the same sample in a study of blood T cell repertoires in COVID-19. Generated by immunoSEQ multiplex PCR, the TCRdb table keeps only in-frame clones and is missing some. The sample carries around 290,000 clones, about 89% recorded once. The sample taken for sequencing was peripheral blood. Every receptor here comes from a young woman with COVID-19, enrolled during active disease.

This chain connects TRBV5-5 to TRBJ1-6; 7 bases line up with TRBD1. V dropped 2 bases and J dropped 6; count of bases not matched to a gene: 8. Germline CDR1 is SGHKS and CDR2 is YYEKEE (reference sequence). CDR3 size: 16 residues. CDR3 DNA sequence: TGTGCCAGCAGCTTAATGTCACAGGGGTTTAATTCACCCCTCCACTTT. Amino acid sequence: CASSLMSQGFNSPLHF. The full variable domain, completed using reference TRBV5-5 and TRBJ1-6, is DAGVTQSPTHLIKTRGQQVTLRCSPISGHKSVSWYQQVLGQGPQFIFQYYEKEERGRGNFPDRFSARQFPNYSSELNVNALLLGDSALYLCASSLMSQGFNSPLHFGNGTRLTVT.

The chain links TRBV5-4 to TRBJ2-6, with D tentatively TRBD2 (5 bases). Looked up from germline, CDR1 is SGHNT and CDR2 is YYREEE (reference sequence). V was clipped by 4 bases and J by 0 bases, with 14 bases between them. This CDR3 is built from 17 residues. The CDR3 nucleotides are TGTGCCAGCAGCCCGACCGGACTTGACTCTGGGGCCAACGTCCTGACTTTC. Translated, it gives CASSPTGLDSGANVLTF.

This sequence joins TRBV6-5 and TRBJ1-4, with 7 nucleotides matching TRBD1. The CDR3 is 15 residues long. The germline gives CDR1 MNHEY, CDR2 SVGAGI. V lost 7 bases, J lost 6 bases, and 11 bases stayed unmatched. DNA for the CDR3: TGTGCCAGCAAAATGCCCGGGACAGCTGATGAAAAACTGTTTTTT. It specifies CASKMPGTADEKLFF.

This clone was seen at least ten times. Additional DNA sequences in this sample encode the identical CDR3. J is TRBJ2-7 and V is TRBV11-2; D remains unclear. V dropped 3 bases and J dropped 1 base, with 7 bases sitting between them. CDR3 length: 13 residues. Germline loops: CDR1 SGHAT, CDR2 FQNNGV. CDR3 region: CASSLQTSYEQYF. CDR3 sequence (DNA): TGTGCCAGCAGCTTGCAGACTTCCTACGAGCAGTACTTC.

The V gene is TRBV5-4, the J gene TRBJ2-2; perhaps TRBD2 as D (6 bases). The V and J ends lost 4 bases and 0 bases respectively, with 13 bases between them. The length of the CDR3 is 16 residues. The germline gives CDR1 SGHNT, CDR2 YYREEE (reference sequence). The CDR3 loop reads CASSPRDGTNTGELFF. Written as DNA, the CDR3 is TGTGCCAGCAGCCCGCGGGACGGGACGAACACCGGGGAGCTGTTTTTT.

J is TRBJ1-5 and V is TRBV19; D is perhaps TRBD1 (5 bases). Trimming left V 8 bases short and J 4 bases short, with 18 bases between. The CDR3 totals 15 residues. Germline CDR1 reads LNHDA; CDR2 reads SQIVND (reference sequence). CDR3 region: CASQLGPYSNQPQHF. DNA for the CDR3: TGTGCCAGTCAATTGGGGCCTTATTCTAATCAGCCCCAGCATTTT.

This chain uses TRBV18 with TRBJ2-1; 7 bases align to TRBD2. This CDR3 spans 16 amino acids. Unmatched junction bases numbered 8, after V lost 2 bases and J lost 4 bases. Germline V CDR1 and CDR2: KGHSH, LQKENI. The CDR3 bases are TGTGCCAGCTCACCAGGCCCAGCGGGATATTACAATGAGCAGTTCTTC. Translation: CASSPGPAGYYNEQFF. The full variable domain, rest sourced from reference TRBV18 and TRBJ2-1, is NAGVMQNPRHLVRRRGQEARLRCSPMKGHSHVYWYRQLPEEGLKFMVYLQKENIIDESGMPKERFSAEFPKEGPSILRIQQVVRGDSAAYFCASSPGPAGYYNEQFFGPGTRLTVL.

Here the CDR3 DNA reads TGTGCCAGCAGCTTGATACAGGGGGCAGCTGGAAACACCATATATTTT. Amino acids: CASSLIQGAAGNTIYF. This sequence joins TRBV11-2 and TRBJ1-3, with 9 bases matching TRBD1. J was trimmed by 2 bases and V by 3 bases; bases with no gene match: 5. Germline CDR1 SGHAT, CDR2 FQNNGV. The CDR3 covers 16 residues.

V and J are TRBV29-1 and TRBJ2-1; 14 positions agree with TRBD2. CDR3 length equals 18 residues. Germline CDR1 and CDR2: SQVTM and ANQGSEA. Unmatched junction bases numbered 7, after V lost 3 bases and J lost 0 bases. CDR3 DNA: TGCAGCGTTGAGGGACTAGCGGGAGTCAGAAGCTCCTACAATGAGCAGTTCTTC. It specifies CSVEGLAGVRSSYNEQFF.

This chain uses TRBV4-2 with TRBJ1-6; 8 positions agree with TRBD1. Germline trimming cut 1 base from V and 7 bases from J; bases unmatched to any gene: 3. Germline assignment: CDR1 LGHNA and CDR2 YNFKEQ. The CDR3 length is 15 residues. DNA for the CDR3: TGTGCCAGCAGCCAAGCCGACAGGGGCAATTCACCCCTCCACTTT. It specifies CASSQADRGNSPLHF.

The CDR3 region has the DNA TGTGCCAGCAGCGCCGAGCGGGCAGATTACACCGGGGAGCTGTTTTTT. It yields the protein CASSAERADYTGELFF. This sequence joins TRBV11-2 and TRBJ2-2; D perhaps matches TRBD2 (6 bases). The CDR3 has 16 amino acids. Trimming stripped 5 bases from V and 3 bases from J, with 16 bases between. In germline, CDR1 is SGHAT, CDR2 FQNNGV.

V is TRBV28 and J is TRBJ2-4; 9 nucleotides agree with TRBD1. Germline V lookup: CDR1 MDHEN, CDR2 SYDVKM. This CDR3 region has 17 residues. V trimming: 1 base; J trimming: 1 base; junction bases outside the gene matches: 5. CDR3 protein: CASSLYGTGTAKNIQYF. CDR3 in DNA: TGTGCCAGCAGTTTATACGGGACAGGGACGGCCAAAAACATTCAGTACTTC.

The chain carries TRBV28 and TRBJ1-4, with D maybe TRBD1 (5 bases). Looked up from germline, CDR1 is MDHEN and CDR2 is SYDVKM. This CDR3 is built from 16 residues. Trimming left V 7 bases short and J 0 bases short, with 15 bases between. The DNA for the CDR3 is TGTGCCAGCACCCCTGACAGCACTGCAACTAATGAAAAACTGTTTTTT. This codes for CASTPDSTATNEKLFF. Filled out from reference TRBV28 and TRBJ1-4, the complete variable domain reads DVKVTQSSRYLVKRTGEKVFLECVQDMDHENMFWYRQDPGLGLRLIYFSYDVKMKEKGDIPEGYSVSREKKERFSLILESASTNQTSMYLCASTPDSTATNEKLFFGSGTQLSVL.

The CDR3 here is CASSPTGGSGNTIYF. CDR3 sequence (DNA): TGTGCCAGCAGCCCGACAGGGGGATCTGGAAACACCATATATTTT. The genes are TRBV7-3 and TRBJ1-3; 9 nucleotides agree with TRBD1. Germline loops: CDR1 SGHTA, CDR2 FQGTGA. The CDR3 has 15 residues. V lost 5 bases to trimming and J lost 1 base; unmatched junction nucleotides: 3.

The gene calls are TRBV4-2 and TRBJ2-2; 11 bases are a match to TRBD1. The CDR3 is made up of 16 amino acids. Germline values: CDR1 LGHNA, CDR2 YNFKEQ. The V gene end was trimmed by 2 bases and the J gene end by 4 bases; junction bases not matched to a gene: 3. The CDR3, as DNA: TGTGCCAGCAGCCAACCCGGGACAGGGGGCACCGGGGAGCTGTTTTTT. Translated: CASSQPGTGGTGELFF.

V is TRBV5-1 and J is TRBJ2-1; tentative D call: TRBD2 (5 bases). Per germline, CDR1 SGHRS and CDR2 YFSETQ. The CDR3 extends over 15 amino acids. Trimming left V 1 base short and J 6 bases short, with 14 bases between. CDR3 sequence: CASSLFTTSGNEQFF. The CDR3 DNA follows: TGCGCCAGCAGCTTGTTTACAACTAGTGGCAATGAGCAGTTCTTC.

V usage is TRBV10-1 and J usage is TRBJ1-1; D gene uncertain. V lost 7 bases and J lost 0, with 9 bases in between. This CDR3 region has 13 residues. Germline V gene data show CDR1 as WNHNN and CDR2 as SYGVQD (reference sequence). CDR3 bases: TGCGCCAGCATGGACTCCATGAACACTGAAGCTTTCTTT. Translated: CASMDSMNTEAFF.

This clone was seen once. V and J are TRBV5-3 and TRBJ1-2; D is perhaps TRBD1 (5 bases). TRBV5-3 is identified as an open reading frame with a role that is uncertain. Trimming cost V 0 bases and J 2 bases, with 17 bases left between them. The CDR3 covers 17 residues. CDR3: CARSLVQGRRSNYGYTF. CDR3 nucleotides: TGTGCCAGAAGCTTGGTGCAGGGAAGGCGTTCGAACTATGGCTACACCTTC.

The chain has TRBV19 and TRBJ1-1; tentative D call: TRBD1 (5 bases). V was trimmed by 4 bases and J by 2 bases, leaving 14 bases between them. This CDR3 is built from 15 residues. Germline assignment: CDR1 LNHDA and CDR2 SQIVND (reference sequence). The CDR3 loop reads CASSRRQSPNTEAFF. The CDR3 coding sequence is TGTGCCAGTAGTAGACGACAGTCACCTAACACTGAAGCTTTCTTT.

This sequence joins TRBV27 and TRBJ1-2, with D unclear. V was trimmed by 6 bases and J by 4 bases, leaving 15 bases between them. This CDR3 is 14 amino acids long. The germline V gene encodes CDR1 MNHEY and CDR2 SMNVEV (reference sequence). In nucleotides, the CDR3 is TGTGCCAGCAGAATGGGGTCGGAGGGCTATGGCTACACCTTC. Encoded protein: CASRMGSEGYGYTF.

This chain joins TRBV13 and TRBJ2-2; 10 bases fit TRBD2. Trimming at V came to 4 bases and at J to 7 bases, leaving 6 bases not matched to a gene. Germline CDR1 is PRHDT and CDR2 is FYEKMQ (reference sequence). This CDR3 comprises 15 residues. CDR3 amino acids: CASSSSLAGVGELFF. CDR3 DNA sequence: TGTGCCAGCAGCTCTAGCCTAGCGGGAGTCGGGGAGCTGTTTTTT. Based on the CDR3 plus reference TRBV13 and TRBJ2-2, the full variable domain is AAGVIQSPRHLIKEKRETATLKCYPIPRHDTVYWYQQGPGQDPQFLISFYEKMQSDKGSIPDRFSAQQFSDYHSELNMSSLELGDSALYFCASSSSLAGVGELFFGEGSRLTVL.